The clone carrying this T cell receptor (beta chain) was counted a few times. Its antigen is currently unknown. In making TCR beta libraries, quantitative 5'-RACE with molecular barcodes was used. TCRdb fed the 5' RACE reads into MiXCR, producing one record per CDR3 protein. Among hundreds of thousands of distinct CDR3 sequences listed, about 11% were seen once. Trimming removed 2 bases at V and 8 bases at J, with 11 bases between. The length of the CDR3 is 13 residues. In germline, CDR1 is SGHDT, CDR2 YYEEEE. This specimen comes from a study of CD8 T cells in ankylosing spondylitis. Study-level results: Significantly higher representation of disease-linked clones was reported for matched ankylosing spondylitis synovial fluid. Prior literature has documented some motif variants in synovial fluid and blood from reactive arthritis. Within peripheral blood, clones linked to disease were CD8+ and relatively rare. In ankylosing spondylitis blood, a motif of eight highly homologous TCR beta variants appeared characteristic.

The genes are TRBV5-6 and TRBJ2-1; D is uncertain. Source material: blood, either unsorted or a sorted T cell fraction (not recorded which). The clonotype originates from a male donor with ankylosing spondylitis. In DNA, the CDR3 is TGTGCCAGCAGCTTCACTGATAGGGATGAGCAGTTCTTC. Its translation: CASSFTDRDEQFF.